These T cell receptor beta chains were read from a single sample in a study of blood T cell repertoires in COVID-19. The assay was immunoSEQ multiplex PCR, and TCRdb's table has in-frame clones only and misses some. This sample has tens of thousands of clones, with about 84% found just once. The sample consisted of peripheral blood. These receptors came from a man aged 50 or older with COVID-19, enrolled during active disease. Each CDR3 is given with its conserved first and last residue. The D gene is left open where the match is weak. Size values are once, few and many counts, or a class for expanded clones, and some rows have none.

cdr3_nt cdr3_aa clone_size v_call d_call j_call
TGTGCCAGCAGCTCCGACCCTGGACTAGCGGGGGGGAACGAGCAGTACTTC CASSSDPGLAGGNEQYF NA TRBV6-4 TRBD2 TRBJ2-7
TGTGCCAGCAGCCTAGACCCGGACTATGAGCAGTTCTTC CASSLDPDYEQFF NA TRBV7-3 NA TRBJ2-1
TGTGCCAGTAGTACCCGGGAGACCCAGTACTTC CASSTRETQYF NA TRBV19 NA TRBJ2-5
TGTGCCAGCAGCCAAAACAATTGGGGGGGCAGATACAATGAGCAGTTCTTC CASSQNNWGGRYNEQFF NA TRBV7-3 NA TRBJ2-1
TGCGCCAGCAGCTATCCCACCGGGACAGAATATGGCTACACCTTC CASSYPTGTEYGYTF NA TRBV5-1 TRBD1 TRBJ1-2
TGTGCCAGCAGTTCTTTACAGGGAACAGCGCTTCTAAACTATGGCTACACCTTC CASSSLQGTALLNYGYTF NA TRBV28 NA TRBJ1-2
TGTGCCAGCAGCGTAGCAGGGGATATGCGAGAGACCCAGTACTTC CASSVAGDMRETQYF NA TRBV9 NA TRBJ2-5
TGCGCCAGCAGTCCGGACAGGGTTTACGAGCAGTACTTC CASSPDRVYEQYF NA TRBV5-1 TRBD1 TRBJ2-7
TGTGCCAGCAGCTCGGGACTAGCGGGCAGCACAGATACGCAGTATTTT CASSSGLAGSTDTQYF NA TRBV7-3 TRBD2 TRBJ2-3
TGTGCCAGCAGAACCGACAGGGTCGGCAATCAGCCCCAGCATTTT CASRTDRVGNQPQHF few TRBV27 TRBD1 TRBJ1-5
TGTGCCAGCAGCACATGGAGGGACAGGGGGCCGAACTATGGCTACACCTTC CASSTWRDRGPNYGYTF NA TRBV11-2 TRBD1 TRBJ1-2
TGTGCCAGCACAGCAGGGAAGAATGAGCAGTTCTTC CASTAGKNEQFF few TRBV27 NA TRBJ2-1
TGTGCCATCAGCCAGGCTCTGAACACTGAAGCTTTCTTT CAISQALNTEAFF NA TRBV10-3 NA TRBJ1-1
TGTGCCAGCAGTTTCACTCCTAGCACCTACGAGCAGTACTTC CASSFTPSTYEQYF NA TRBV2 NA TRBJ2-7
TGTGCTAGCAGCTTGTACCCATTCCGACAGGGGTCTTACTCTGGAAACACCATATATTTT CASSLYPFRQGSYSGNTIYF NA TRBV7-7 TRBD1 TRBJ1-3
TGCGCCAGCAGTTCTAGCGGGGGGTCATACAATGAGCAGTTCTTC CASSSSGGSYNEQFF NA TRBV4-1 TRBD2 TRBJ2-1
TGTGCCAGCAGTGGAGTGGTGTCTGGGGCCAACGTCCTGACTTTC CASSGVVSGANVLTF NA TRBV2 NA TRBJ2-6
TGTGCCAGCATCGCGGGGGATACAGGGGGCAATGAGCAGTTCTTC CASIAGDTGGNEQFF once TRBV2 NA TRBJ2-1
TGTGCCAGCAGTTCCCCGACAGAGAACTATGGCTACACCTTC CASSSPTENYGYTF NA TRBV28 NA TRBJ1-2
TGTGCCAGCAGCCCCCGAGCAGGGGGCAATTCAGGCGCTTTCTTT CASSPRAGGNSGAFF NA TRBV6-2/TRBV6-3 TRBD1 TRBJ1-1
TGTGCCAGCAGCTTAGGTCCACAGGGAGAGAATTCACCCCTCCACTTT CASSLGPQGENSPLHF NA TRBV7-2 NA TRBJ1-6
TGTGCCAGCAGCCGGTCCGTGGACAGACTAATTTACTATGGCTACACCTTC CASSRSVDRLIYYGYTF NA TRBV3-1/TRBV3-2 NA TRBJ1-2
TGTGCCAGCAGCTTTGGAGCAGGGTCCTCCTACAATGAGCAGTTCTTC CASSFGAGSSYNEQFF NA TRBV5-4 NA TRBJ2-1
TGTGCCAGCGCCCCAGGCGGTAGCGGGGGGGGAGAGCAGTACTTC CASAPGGSGGGEQYF NA TRBV7-2 TRBD2 TRBJ2-7
TGCGCCAGCAGCCATGGGGGCTTCACTGAAGCTTTCTTT CASSHGGFTEAFF NA TRBV4-3 NA TRBJ1-1
TGTGCCATCAGTAGACGTGACAGTATGGAGACCCAGTACTTC CAISRRDSMETQYF NA TRBV10-3 NA TRBJ2-5
TGTGCCAGCCAGCCGGCTAGCGGACACGAGCAGTACTTC CASQPASGHEQYF NA TRBV7-6 TRBD2 TRBJ2-7
TGTGCCAGTAGTAAGGGGGCTTACAATCAGCCCCAGCATTTT CASSKGAYNQPQHF NA TRBV19 TRBD1 TRBJ1-5
TGTGCCTGGAGCCGGGGGGGAGTTTCTATTGCAGATACGCAGTATTTT CAWSRGGVSIADTQYF once TRBV30 TRBD2 TRBJ2-3
TGCGCCAGCAGCCAAGACGTAGGACTTGCCCGCAATGAGCAGTTCTTC CASSQDVGLARNEQFF NA TRBV4-3 NA TRBJ2-1
TGTGCCAGCAGTTACGCCCGGCGGGAGACCCAGTACTTC CASSYARRETQYF NA TRBV6-2/TRBV6-3 NA TRBJ2-5
TGTGCCAGCAGCTCGCTAGGGACAGGGGTATACGAGCAGTACTTC CASSSLGTGVYEQYF NA TRBV13 TRBD1 TRBJ2-7
TGCGCCAGCAGTGAGGTTGAAGGGAGTACTGAAGCTTTCTTT CASSEVEGSTEAFF NA TRBV10-1 NA TRBJ1-1
TGCGCCAGCAGTGAGCTTTTGAACACTGAAGCTTTCTTT CASSELLNTEAFF NA TRBV10-1 NA TRBJ1-1
TGCAGTGCTAGTTTCAGGGGGGAGACCCAGTACTTC CSASFRGETQYF NA TRBV20-1 TRBD1 TRBJ2-5
TGCAGCGTGGTAAAACAGGGGGCGGGAGAGACCCAGTACTTC CSVVKQGAGETQYF NA TRBV29-1 TRBD1 TRBJ2-5
TGTGCCAGCAGTTACTCCGGCAGGGCCAATTCACCCCTCCACTTT CASSYSGRANSPLHF few TRBV6-5 NA TRBJ1-6
TGTGCCAGCAGTTACTCAAGCCGGGGGAATAATCAGCCCCAGCATTTT CASSYSSRGNNQPQHF NA TRBV6-5 NA TRBJ1-5